This TCR beta chain appears in the sequencing data of a study of cytomegalovirus exposure and HLA in healthy donors. For the study at large: Most donors, 80% to 90% of some 400 genotyped, fell in the Caucasian-associated ancestry cluster.

The PCR was carried out with 60 Vbeta primers and 13 Jbeta primers. TCRdb's table, derived via immunoSEQ multiplex PCR, lists solely in-frame clones and lacks some. This table has 110,000 to 150,000 clones, around 82% appearing once. Trimming cost V 6 bases and J 4 bases; bases outside gene matches: 3. The CDR3 extends over 13 amino acids. The germline V gene has CDR1 MGHDK and CDR2 SYGVNS. As to this clone: The antigen is not known.

Study-wide results and caveats: Some V segments, TRBV6-2 and TRBV6-3 among them, were indistinguishable and were therefore excluded.

The TCR comes from a young woman in good health and CMV-seropositive. Material: PBMCs. The chain uses TRBV25-1 and TRBJ1-1; 9 bases agree with TRBD1. CDR3 sequence reads: CASRRTGVTEAFF. Written as DNA, the CDR3 is TGTGCCAGCAGACGGACAGGGGTCACTGAAGCTTTCTTT.